A selection of T cell receptor beta chains follows, all from one sample in a study of ipilimumab plus nivolumab after autologous stem cell transplantation. Profiling relied on immunoSEQ multiplex PCR, and the TCRdb table lists in-frame clones only, not all of them. The sample holds 15,000 to 20,000 clones; approximately 80% are singletons and the top ten take about 23%. This material consisted of PBMCs, taken in a trial of ipilimumab plus nivolumab as post-transplant consolidation. Every receptor here comes from a male donor with diffuse large B-cell lymphoma. Both conserved end residues are trimmed from each CDR3. Fields, in order: V gene, CDR3 protein.

>TRBV10-3
AIQGRGPNTGELF
>TRBV19
ASSWGNTGELF
>TRBV13
ASSKVGGSVKNIQY
>TRBV6-1
ASSPPGQGWEQY
>TRBV2
ASSEGGNIQY
>TRBV5-6
ASSLEEREYNEQF
>TRBV6-5
ASSYSDKGYGYT
>TRBV25-1
ASSGTWTEAF
>TRBV5-6
ASSFLTGGSYEQY
>TRBV6-5
ASSYSGLADTETQY
>TRBV28
ASSRGYEQY
>TRBV7-8
ASSNRAGNTIY
>TRBV7-2
ASSSGTSGWADTQY
>TRBV6-1
ASSEYRAYEQY
>TRBV11-1
ASSLVWGSNTGELF
>TRBV5-4
ASSPGTDSPLH
>TRBV15
ATSTGDTSLEQY
>TRBV5-1
ASSLDGGIRSNQPQH
>TRBV6-1
ASSGDIFQETQY
>TRBV29-1
SVRQGVRGAEQY
>TRBV7-9
ASSLQDTQY
>TRBV6-1
ASSARTGAETQY
>TRBV28
ASSGRDRGRREQY
>TRBV6-6
ASRVSGGVAETQY
>TRBV5-1
ASSWDRGLNTEAF
>TRBV6-1
ASSDRRTGKNEQF
>TRBV28
ASSRHGGTGRTEAF
>TRBV7-9
ASSLAGQGLSGYT
>TRBV7-1
ASSPRLMGGSGNTIY
>TRBV5-5
ASSSRTGGWTEAF
>TRBV13
ASSLGESYGYT
>TRBV6-1
ASRMTGISNYGYT
>TRBV5-1
ASSLVQGSPYEQY
>TRBV5-4
ASSHGQVTDTQY
>TRBV7-3
ASSLLSGGATPGELF
>TRBV28
ASSLPQGMFNEQY
>TRBV7-9
ASSLWDFPPLGEQY
>TRBV28
ASSLYREEGNYGYT
>TRBV5-4
ASSFSRSYEQY
>TRBV6-5
ASSYATGGGQETQY
>TRBV5-4
ASSQDGFGDSYEEQY
>TRBV28
ASSPDGLREAF
>TRBV11-1
ASSALVDEQY
>TRBV5-1
ASSATGDRLEAF
>TRBV18
ASSPSSGINQPQH
>TRBV6-5
ASSYGDRDSYNEQF
>TRBV6-5
ASSYSWTTPGGGAF
>TRBV28
ASSSPGTGVTEAF
>TRBV4-3
ASSQEGQSREKLF
>TRBV30
AWSPIRGAEDTQY